This T cell receptor (beta chain) was captured by sequencing in a study of shared clonotypes between healthy human individuals. Only in-frame clones appear in the TCRdb table, and some are missing; sequencing was by immunoSEQ multiplex PCR. Among about 1.1 million clones, 78% were seen once, and the ten largest hold under 0.65%. The CDR3 has 14 amino acids. Germline lookup yields CDR1 SGHRS and CDR2 YFSETQ. V was cut by 7 bases and J by 1 base, with 12 bases left in between. Overall study results and limits: Rarefaction showed that sequencing of sorted subsets was incomplete (despite large depth).

With respect to this clone: Its antigen is not identified. This CDR3 is also generated by other DNA sequences in the sample.

The rearrangement links TRBV5-1 to TRBJ1-5; D unclear. Sequencing was performed on memory CD4+ T cells from PBMCs. Subset defined: CD45RA-negative fraction. The TCR was taken from a man aged 18 to 30 in good health. Some clones in this sample may be carry-over from other donors' samples. The CDR3 bases are TGCGCCAGCTCCCTTGGGCAGAGCAATCAGCCCCAGCATTTT. Translated, it gives CASSLGQSNQPQHF.